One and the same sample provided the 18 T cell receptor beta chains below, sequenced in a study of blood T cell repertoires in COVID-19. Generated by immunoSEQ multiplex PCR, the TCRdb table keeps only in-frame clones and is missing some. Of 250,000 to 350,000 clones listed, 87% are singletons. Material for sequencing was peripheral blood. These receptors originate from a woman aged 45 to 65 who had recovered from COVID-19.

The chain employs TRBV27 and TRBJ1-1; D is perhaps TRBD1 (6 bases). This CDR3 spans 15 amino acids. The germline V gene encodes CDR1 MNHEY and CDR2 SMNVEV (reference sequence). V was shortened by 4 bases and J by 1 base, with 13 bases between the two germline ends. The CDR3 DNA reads TGTGCCAGCAGTTATCCCGGACAGCCGAACACTGAAGCTTTCTTT. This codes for CASSYPGQPNTEAFF.

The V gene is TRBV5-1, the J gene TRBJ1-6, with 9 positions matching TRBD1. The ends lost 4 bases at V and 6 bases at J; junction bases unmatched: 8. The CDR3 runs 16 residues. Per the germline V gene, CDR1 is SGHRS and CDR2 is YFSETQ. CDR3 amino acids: CASSPDPTGGNSPLHF. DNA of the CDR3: TGCGCCAGCAGCCCAGACCCGACAGGGGGTAATTCACCCCTCCACTTT.

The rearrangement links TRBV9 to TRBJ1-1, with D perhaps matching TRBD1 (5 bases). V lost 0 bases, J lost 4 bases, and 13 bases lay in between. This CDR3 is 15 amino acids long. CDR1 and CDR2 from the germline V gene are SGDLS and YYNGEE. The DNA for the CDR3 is TGTGCCAGCAGCGTAGCTAGGGGATCAAGCACTGAAGCTTTCTTT. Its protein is CASSVARGSSTEAFF.

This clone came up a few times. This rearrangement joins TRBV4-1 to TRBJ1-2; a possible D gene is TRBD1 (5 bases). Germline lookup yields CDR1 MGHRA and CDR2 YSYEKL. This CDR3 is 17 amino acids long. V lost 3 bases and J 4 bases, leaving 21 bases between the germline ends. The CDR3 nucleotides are TGCGCCAGCAGCCAGGACCCCTTAGCGGGCAGGGCCTATGGCTACACCTTC. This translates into CASSQDPLAGRAYGYTF.

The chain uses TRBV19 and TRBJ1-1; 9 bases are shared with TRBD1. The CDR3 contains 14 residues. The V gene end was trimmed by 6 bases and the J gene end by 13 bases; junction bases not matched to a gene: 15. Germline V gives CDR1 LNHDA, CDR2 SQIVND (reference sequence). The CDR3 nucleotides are TGTGCCAGTAGCATGGGCCCACAGGGGGCGCAGGTTTTCTTT. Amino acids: CASSMGPQGAQVFF.

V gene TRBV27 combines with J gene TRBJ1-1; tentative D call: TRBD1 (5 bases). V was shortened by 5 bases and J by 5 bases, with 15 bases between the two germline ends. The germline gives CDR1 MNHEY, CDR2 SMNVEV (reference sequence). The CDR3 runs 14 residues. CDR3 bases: TGTGCCAGCAGTGAGGAGGGGAGGATAACTGAAGCTTTCTTT. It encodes CASSEEGRITEAFF.

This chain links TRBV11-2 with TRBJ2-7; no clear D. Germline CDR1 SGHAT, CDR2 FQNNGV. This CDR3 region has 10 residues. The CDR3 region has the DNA TGTGCGAGCTCGGGCTACGAGCAGTACTTC. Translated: CASSGYEQYF.

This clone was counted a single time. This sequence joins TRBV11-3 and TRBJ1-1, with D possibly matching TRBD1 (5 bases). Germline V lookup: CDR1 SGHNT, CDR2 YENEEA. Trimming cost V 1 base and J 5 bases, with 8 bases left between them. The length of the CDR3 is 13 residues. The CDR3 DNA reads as TGTGCCAGCAGCTTAGTGAAGGGGACTGAAGCTTTCTTT. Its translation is CASSLVKGTEAFF. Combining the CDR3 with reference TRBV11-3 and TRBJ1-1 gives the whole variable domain EAGVVQSPRYKIIEKKQPVAFWCNPISGHNTLYWYLQNLGQGPELLIRYENEEAVDDSQLPKDRFSAERLKGVDSTLKIQPAELGDSAVYLCASSLVKGTEAFFGQGTRLTVV.

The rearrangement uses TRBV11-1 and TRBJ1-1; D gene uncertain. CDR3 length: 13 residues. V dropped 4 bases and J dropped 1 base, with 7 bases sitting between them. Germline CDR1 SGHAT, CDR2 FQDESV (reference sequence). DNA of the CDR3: TGTGCCAGCAGCTCACAGCCGAACACTGAAGCTTTCTTT. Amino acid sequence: CASSSQPNTEAFF.

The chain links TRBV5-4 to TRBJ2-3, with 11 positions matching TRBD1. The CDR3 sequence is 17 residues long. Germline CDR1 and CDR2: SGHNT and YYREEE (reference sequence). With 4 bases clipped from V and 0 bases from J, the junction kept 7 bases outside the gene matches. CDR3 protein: CASSRGQGVGSTDTQYF. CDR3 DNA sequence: TGTGCCAGCAGCAGGGGACAGGGGGTAGGTAGCACAGATACGCAGTATTTT.

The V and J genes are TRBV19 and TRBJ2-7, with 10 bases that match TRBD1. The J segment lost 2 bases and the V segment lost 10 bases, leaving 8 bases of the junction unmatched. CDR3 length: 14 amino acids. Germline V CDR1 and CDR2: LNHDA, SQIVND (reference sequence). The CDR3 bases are TGTGCCACCCGGACAGGGGGTTTCCCCTACGAGCAGTACTTC. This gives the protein CATRTGGFPYEQYF.

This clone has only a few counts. The CDR3 sequence is CASSSTGSGNQPQHF. CDR3 DNA sequence: TGTGCCAGCAGCTCGACAGGGAGTGGCAATCAGCCCCAGCATTTT. The chain employs TRBV7-9 and TRBJ1-5; 7 nucleotides agree with TRBD1. Trimming cost V 4 bases and J 2 bases; bases outside gene matches: 5. The germline V gene has CDR1 SEHNR and CDR2 FQNEAQ (reference sequence). The CDR3 runs to 15 residues.

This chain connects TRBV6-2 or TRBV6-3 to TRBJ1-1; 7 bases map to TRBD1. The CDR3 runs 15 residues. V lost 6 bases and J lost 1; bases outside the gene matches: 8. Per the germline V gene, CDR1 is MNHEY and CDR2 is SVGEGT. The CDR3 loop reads CASSSQGIQNTEAFF. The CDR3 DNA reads TGTGCCAGCAGCTCACAGGGGATCCAGAACACTGAAGCTTTCTTT.

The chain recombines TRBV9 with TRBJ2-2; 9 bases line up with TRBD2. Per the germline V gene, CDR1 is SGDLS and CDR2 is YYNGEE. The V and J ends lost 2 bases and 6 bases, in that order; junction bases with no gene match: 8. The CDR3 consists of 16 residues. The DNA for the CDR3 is TGTGCCAGCAGCGTGTACCGCGGGAGGGCAGCCGGGGAGCTGTTTTTT. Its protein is CASSVYRGRAAGELFF.

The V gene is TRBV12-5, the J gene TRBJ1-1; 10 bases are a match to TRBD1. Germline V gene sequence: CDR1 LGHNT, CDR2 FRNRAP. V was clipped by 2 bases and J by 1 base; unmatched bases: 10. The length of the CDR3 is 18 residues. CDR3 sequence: CASGLPQGQGRKNTEAFF. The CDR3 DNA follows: TGTGCTAGTGGTTTGCCCCAGGGACAGGGGAGGAAGAACACTGAAGCTTTCTTT.

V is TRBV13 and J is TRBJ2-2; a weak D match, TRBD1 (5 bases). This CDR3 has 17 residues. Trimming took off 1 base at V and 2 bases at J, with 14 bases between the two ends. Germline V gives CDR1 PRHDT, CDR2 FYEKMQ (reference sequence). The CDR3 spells CASSLDHTGFNTGELFF. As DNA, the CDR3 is TGTGCCAGCAGCTTAGATCATACAGGCTTTAACACCGGGGAGCTGTTTTTT.

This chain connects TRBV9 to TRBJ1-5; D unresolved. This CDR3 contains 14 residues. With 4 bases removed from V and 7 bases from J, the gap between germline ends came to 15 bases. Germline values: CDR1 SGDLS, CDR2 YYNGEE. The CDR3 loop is CASSLDPGGQPQHF. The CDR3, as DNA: TGTGCCAGCAGCCTAGATCCGGGTGGGCAGCCCCAGCATTTT. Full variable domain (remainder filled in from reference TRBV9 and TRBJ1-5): DSGVTQTPKHLITATGQRVTLRCSPRSGDLSVYWYQQSLDQGLQFLIQYYNGEERAKGNILERFSAQQFPDLHSELNLSSLELGDSALYFCASSLDPGGQPQHFGDGTRLSIL.

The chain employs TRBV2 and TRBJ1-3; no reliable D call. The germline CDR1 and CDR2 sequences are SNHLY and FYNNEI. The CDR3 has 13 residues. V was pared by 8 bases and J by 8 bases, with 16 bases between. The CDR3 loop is CASSRAEEDTIYF. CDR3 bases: TGTGCCAGCTCCCGCGCCGAGGAGGACACCATATATTTT.